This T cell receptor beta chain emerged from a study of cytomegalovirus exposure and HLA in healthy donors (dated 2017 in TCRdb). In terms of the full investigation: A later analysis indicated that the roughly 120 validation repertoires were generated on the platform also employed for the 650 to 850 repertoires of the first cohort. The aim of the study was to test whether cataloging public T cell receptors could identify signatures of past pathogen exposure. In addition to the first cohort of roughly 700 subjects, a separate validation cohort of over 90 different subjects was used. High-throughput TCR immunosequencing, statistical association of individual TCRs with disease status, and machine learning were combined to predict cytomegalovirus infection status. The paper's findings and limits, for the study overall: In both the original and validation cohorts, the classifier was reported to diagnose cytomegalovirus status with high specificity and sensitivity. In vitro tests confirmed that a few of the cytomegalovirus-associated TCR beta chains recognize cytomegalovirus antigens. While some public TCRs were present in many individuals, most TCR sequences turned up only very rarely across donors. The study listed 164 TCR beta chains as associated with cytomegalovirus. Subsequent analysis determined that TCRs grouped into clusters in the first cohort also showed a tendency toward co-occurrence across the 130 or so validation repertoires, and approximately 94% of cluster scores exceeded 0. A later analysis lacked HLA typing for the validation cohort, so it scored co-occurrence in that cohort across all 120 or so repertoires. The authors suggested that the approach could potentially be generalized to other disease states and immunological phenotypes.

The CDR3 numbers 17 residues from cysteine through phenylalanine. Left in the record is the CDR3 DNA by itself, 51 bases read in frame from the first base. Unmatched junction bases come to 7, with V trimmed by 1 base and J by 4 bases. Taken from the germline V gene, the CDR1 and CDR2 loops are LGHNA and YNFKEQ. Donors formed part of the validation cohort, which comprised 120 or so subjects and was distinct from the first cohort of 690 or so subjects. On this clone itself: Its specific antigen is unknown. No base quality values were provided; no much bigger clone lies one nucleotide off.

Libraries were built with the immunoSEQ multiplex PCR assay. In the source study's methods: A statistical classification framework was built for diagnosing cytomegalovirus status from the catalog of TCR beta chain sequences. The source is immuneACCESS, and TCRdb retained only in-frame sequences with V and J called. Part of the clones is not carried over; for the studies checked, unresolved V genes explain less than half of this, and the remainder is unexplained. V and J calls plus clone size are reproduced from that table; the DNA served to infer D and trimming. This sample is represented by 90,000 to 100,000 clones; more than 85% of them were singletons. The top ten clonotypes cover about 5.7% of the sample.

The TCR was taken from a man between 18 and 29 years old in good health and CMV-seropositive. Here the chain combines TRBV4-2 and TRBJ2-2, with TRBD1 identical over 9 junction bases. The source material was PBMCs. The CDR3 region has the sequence CASSQGLRTGVTGELFF. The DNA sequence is TGTGCCAGCAGCCAAGGGCTAAGGACAGGGGTCACCGGGGAGCTGTTTTTT.